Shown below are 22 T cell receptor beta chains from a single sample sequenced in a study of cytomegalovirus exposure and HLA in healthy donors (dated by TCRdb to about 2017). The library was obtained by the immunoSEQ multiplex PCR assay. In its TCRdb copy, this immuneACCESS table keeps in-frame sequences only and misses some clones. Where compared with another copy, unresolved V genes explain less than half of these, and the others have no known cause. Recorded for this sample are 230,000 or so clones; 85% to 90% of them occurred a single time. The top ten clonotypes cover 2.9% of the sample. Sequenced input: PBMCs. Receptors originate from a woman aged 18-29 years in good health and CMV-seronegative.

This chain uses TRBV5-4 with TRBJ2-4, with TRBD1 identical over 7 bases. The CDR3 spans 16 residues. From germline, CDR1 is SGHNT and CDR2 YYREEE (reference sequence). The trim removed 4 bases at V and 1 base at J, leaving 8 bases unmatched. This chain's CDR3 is CASSPAPTGAKNIQYF. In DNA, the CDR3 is TGTGCCAGCAGCCCGGCCCCGACAGGGGCCAAAAACATTCAGTACTTC.

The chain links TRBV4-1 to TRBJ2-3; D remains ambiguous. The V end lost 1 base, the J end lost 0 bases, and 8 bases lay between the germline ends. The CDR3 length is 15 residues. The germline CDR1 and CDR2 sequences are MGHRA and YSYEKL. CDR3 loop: CASSQGPYSTDTQYF. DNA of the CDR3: TGCGCCAGCAGCCAAGGTCCGTATAGCACAGATACGCAGTATTTT.

Written as DNA, the CDR3 is TGTGCCAGCAGCCCGGCGGCCCGACAGGGACGATTTGGCTACACCTTC. Its translation: CASSPAARQGRFGYTF. The rearrangement links TRBV5-8 to TRBJ1-2, with TRBD1 identical over 7 bases. CDR3 size: 16 residues. The trim removed 4 bases at V and 7 bases at J, leaving 16 bases unmatched. Germline CDR1 reads SGHTS; CDR2 reads YDEGEE.

The CDR3 loop reads CASSQGLSRGNSGNTIYF. The CDR3 bases are TGCGCCAGCAGCCAAGGGTTAAGCAGGGGTAACTCTGGAAACACCATATATTTT. The rearrangement uses TRBV4-3 and TRBJ1-3, with D maybe TRBD1 (6 bases). V was shortened by 1 base and J by 0 bases, with 16 bases between the two germline ends. The CDR3 has 18 amino acids. Germline loops: CDR1 LGHNA, CDR2 YSLEER.

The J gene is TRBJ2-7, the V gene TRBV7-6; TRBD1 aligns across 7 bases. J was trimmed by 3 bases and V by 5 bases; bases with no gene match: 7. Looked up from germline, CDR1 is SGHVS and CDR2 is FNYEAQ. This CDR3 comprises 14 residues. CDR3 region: CASSPRTGIYEQYF. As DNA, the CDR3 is TGTGCCAGCAGCCCCCGGACAGGAATCTACGAGCAGTACTTC.

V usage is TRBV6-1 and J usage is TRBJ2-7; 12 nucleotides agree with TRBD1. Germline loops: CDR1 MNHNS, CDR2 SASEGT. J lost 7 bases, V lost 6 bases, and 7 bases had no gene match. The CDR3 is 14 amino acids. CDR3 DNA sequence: TGTGCCAGCAGGACCGGGACAGGGGGCAAGGAGCAGTACTTC. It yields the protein CASRTGTGGKEQYF.

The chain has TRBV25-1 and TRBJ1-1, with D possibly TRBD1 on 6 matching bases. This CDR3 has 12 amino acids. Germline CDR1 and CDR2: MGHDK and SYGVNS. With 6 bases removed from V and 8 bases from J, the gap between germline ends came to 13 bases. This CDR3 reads CASRDLTGEAFF. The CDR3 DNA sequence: TGTGCCAGCAGAGACTTAACAGGGGAAGCTTTCTTT.

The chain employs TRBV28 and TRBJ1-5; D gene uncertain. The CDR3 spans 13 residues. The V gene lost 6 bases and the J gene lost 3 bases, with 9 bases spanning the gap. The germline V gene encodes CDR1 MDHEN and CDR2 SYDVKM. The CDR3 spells CASRRGFNQPQHF. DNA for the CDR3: TGTGCCAGCAGGAGAGGGTTCAATCAGCCCCAGCATTTT.

The CDR3 sequence: CASSFWAGLNSYEQYF. CDR3 in DNA: TGTGCCAGCAGCTTCTGGGCGGGGCTAAATTCCTACGAGCAGTACTTC. The chain is built from TRBV5-8 and TRBJ2-7, with a possible D match to TRBD2 (6 bases). V was cut by 2 bases and J by 1 base, with 16 bases left in between. CDR3 length equals 16 residues. Germline V gene sequence: CDR1 SGHTS, CDR2 YDEGEE.

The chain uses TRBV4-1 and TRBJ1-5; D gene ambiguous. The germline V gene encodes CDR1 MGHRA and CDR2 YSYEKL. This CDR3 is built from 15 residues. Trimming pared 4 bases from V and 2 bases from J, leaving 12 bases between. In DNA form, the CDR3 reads TGCGCCAGCAGCCCCGGGTTTTCGGGCAATCAGCCCCAGCATTTT. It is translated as CASSPGFSGNQPQHF.

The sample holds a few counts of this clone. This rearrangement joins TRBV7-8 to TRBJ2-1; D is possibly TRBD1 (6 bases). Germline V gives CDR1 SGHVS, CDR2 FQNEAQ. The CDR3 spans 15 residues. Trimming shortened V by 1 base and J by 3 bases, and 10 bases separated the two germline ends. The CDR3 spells CASSLEGGDYNEQFF. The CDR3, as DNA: TGTGCCAGCAGCTTAGAAGGGGGTGACTACAATGAGCAGTTCTTC.

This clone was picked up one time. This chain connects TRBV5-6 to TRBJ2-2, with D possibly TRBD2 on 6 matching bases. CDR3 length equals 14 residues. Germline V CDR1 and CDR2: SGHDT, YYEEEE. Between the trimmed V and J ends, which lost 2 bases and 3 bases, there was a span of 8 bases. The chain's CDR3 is CASSFGEDTGELFF. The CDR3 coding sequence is TGTGCCAGCAGCTTCGGGGAGGACACCGGGGAGCTGTTTTTT.

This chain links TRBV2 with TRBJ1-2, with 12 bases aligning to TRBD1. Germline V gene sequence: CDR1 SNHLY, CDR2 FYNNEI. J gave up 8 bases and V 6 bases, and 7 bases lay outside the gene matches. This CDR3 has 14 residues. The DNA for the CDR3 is TGTGCCAGCAGATTACCGGGACAGGGGGCGGGCTACACCTTC. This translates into CASRLPGQGAGYTF.

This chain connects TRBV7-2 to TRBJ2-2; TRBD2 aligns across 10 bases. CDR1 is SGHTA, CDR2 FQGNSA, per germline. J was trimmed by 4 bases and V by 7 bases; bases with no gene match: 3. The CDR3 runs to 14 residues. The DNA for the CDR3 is TGTGCCAGCAAACTAGCGGGGCTCACCGGGGAGCTGTTTTTT. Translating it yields CASKLAGLTGELFF. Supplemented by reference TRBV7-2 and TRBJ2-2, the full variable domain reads GAGVSQSPSNKVTEKGKDVELRCDPISGHTALYWYRQSLGQGLEFLIYFQGNSAPDKSGLPSDRFSAERTGGSVSTLTIQRTQQEDSAVYLCASKLAGLTGELFFGEGSRLTVL.

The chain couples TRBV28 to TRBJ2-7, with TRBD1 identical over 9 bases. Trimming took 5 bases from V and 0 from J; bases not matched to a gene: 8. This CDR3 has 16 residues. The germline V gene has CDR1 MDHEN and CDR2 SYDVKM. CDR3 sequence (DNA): TGTGCCAGCAGTGGGGAGGACAGGGGCATCTCCTACGAGCAGTACTTC. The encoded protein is CASSGEDRGISYEQYF.

CDR3: CASSPRTGWEETQYF. CDR3 DNA sequence: TGTGCCAGCAGCCCCCGGACAGGGTGGGAAGAGACCCAGTACTTC. V usage is TRBV7-6 and J usage is TRBJ2-5; 8 bases match TRBD1. This CDR3 spans 15 amino acids. The trim removed 5 bases at V and 3 bases at J, leaving 8 bases unmatched. CDR1 SGHVS and CDR2 FNYEAQ come from the germline V gene.

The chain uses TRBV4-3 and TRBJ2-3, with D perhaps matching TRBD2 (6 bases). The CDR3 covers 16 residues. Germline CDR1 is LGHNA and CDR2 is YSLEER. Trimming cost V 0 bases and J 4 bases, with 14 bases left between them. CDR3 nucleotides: TGCGCCAGCAGCCAAGAAGGGGCCTGGAGGGCAGATACGCAGTATTTT. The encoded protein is CASSQEGAWRADTQYF.

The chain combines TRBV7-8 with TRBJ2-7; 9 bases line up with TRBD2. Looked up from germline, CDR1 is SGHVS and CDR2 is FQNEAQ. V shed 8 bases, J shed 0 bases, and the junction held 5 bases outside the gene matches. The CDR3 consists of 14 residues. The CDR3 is CASSLAGLSYEQYF. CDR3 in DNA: TGTGCCAGCTCCCTAGCGGGGCTCTCCTACGAGCAGTACTTC.

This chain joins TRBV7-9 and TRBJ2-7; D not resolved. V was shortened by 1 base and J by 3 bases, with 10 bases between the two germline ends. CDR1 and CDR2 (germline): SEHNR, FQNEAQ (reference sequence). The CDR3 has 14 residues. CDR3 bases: TGTGCCAGCAGCTTAGGGGCTGCTGGCTACGAGCAGTACTTC. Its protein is CASSLGAAGYEQYF.

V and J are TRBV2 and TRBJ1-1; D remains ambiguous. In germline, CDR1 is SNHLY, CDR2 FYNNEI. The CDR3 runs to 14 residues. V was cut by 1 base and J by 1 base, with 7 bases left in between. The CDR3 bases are TGTGCCAGCAGTGAAGTAACAGAGAACACTGAAGCTTTCTTT. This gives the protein CASSEVTENTEAFF.

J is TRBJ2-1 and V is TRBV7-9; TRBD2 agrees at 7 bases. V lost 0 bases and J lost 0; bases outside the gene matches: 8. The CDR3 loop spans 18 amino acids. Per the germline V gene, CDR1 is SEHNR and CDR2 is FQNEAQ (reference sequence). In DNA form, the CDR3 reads TGTGCCAGCAGCTTAGCTCTAGGGACTACGAGCTCCTACAATGAGCAGTTCTTC. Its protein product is CASSLALGTTSSYNEQFF.

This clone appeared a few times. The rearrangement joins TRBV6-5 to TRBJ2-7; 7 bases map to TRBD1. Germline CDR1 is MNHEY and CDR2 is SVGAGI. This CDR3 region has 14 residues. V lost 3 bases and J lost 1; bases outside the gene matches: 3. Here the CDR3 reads CASSYQGQSYEQYF. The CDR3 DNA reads TGTGCCAGCAGTTATCAGGGACAGTCCTACGAGCAGTACTTC.